The 20 T cell receptor beta chains in this list originate from one sample, sequenced in a study of breast tumors, draining lymph nodes, adjacent tissues. TCRdb called the multiplex PCR reads again in MiXCR, with one record for every CDR3 protein. The table includes some 250,000 distinct CDR3 sequences, under 40% detected once. Samples came from axillary lymph nodes draining the breast cancer. The sequenced sample consisted of axillary lymph node tissue. The receptors here all came from a female donor with breast cancer. Some clones in this sample may be carry-over from other donors' samples.

This clonotype was observed many times. The J gene is TRBJ1-5, the V gene TRBV19, with D perhaps matching TRBD1 (6 bases). CDR1 and CDR2 from the germline V gene are LNHDA and SQIVND (reference sequence). Trimming stripped 7 bases from V and 2 bases from J, with 9 bases between. This CDR3 comprises 13 residues. The CDR3 region has the DNA TGTGCCAGTAAGGACAGCGGCAATCAGCCCCAGCATTTT. This codes for CASKDSGNQPQHF.

V gene TRBV28 combines with J gene TRBJ2-7; tentative D call: TRBD1 (5 bases). From germline, CDR1 is MDHEN and CDR2 SYDVKM. Trimming removed 4 bases at V and 6 bases at J, with 13 bases between. This CDR3 region has 13 residues. For the CDR3, the DNA is TGTGCCAGCAGTTGGTCAGGGATTTCCGAGCAGTACTTC. Amino acids: CASSWSGISEQYF. The variable domain in full, with the rest retrieved from reference TRBV28 and TRBJ2-7, is DVKVTQSSRYLVKRTGEKVFLECVQDMDHENMFWYRQDPGLGLRLIYFSYDVKMKEKGDIPEGYSVSREKKERFSLILESASTNQTSMYLCASSWSGISEQYFGPGTRLTVT.

Comment on this clonotype: A much larger clone sits a single nucleotide away, making a read error possible. V gene TRBV5-4 combines with J gene TRBJ2-3; D is ambiguous. Trimming removed 5 bases from V and 8 bases from J, with 12 bases in between. This CDR3 has 12 amino acids. CDR1 is SGHNT and CDR2 is YYREEE in the germline V gene (reference sequence). The CDR3 bases are TGTGCCAGCAGTTCTGTACCCGCTACGCAGTATTTT. It is translated as CASSSVPATQYF.

In regard to this clonotype: Germline and junction disagree at one end, which may indicate a read error. V gene TRBV20-1 combines with J gene TRBJ1-3; TRBD1 matches 9 bases. CDR1 and CDR2 from the germline V gene are DFQATT and SNEGSKA (reference sequence). The CDR3 sequence is 16 residues long. The CDR3 nucleotides are TGCGGTGCCAGAGATCCTTGGACAGGGGCTGGAAACACCATATATTTT. This gives the protein CGARDPWTGAGNTIYF.

The sample holds many counts of this clonotype. This sequence joins TRBV11-2 and TRBJ2-7; D gene unclear. The CDR3 is 14 residues long. Germline CDR1 SGHAT, CDR2 FQNNGV. V was shortened by 3 bases and J by 0 bases, with 9 bases between the two germline ends. The CDR3 loop reads CASSLNAVSYEQYF. DNA of the CDR3: TGTGCCAGCAGCTTGAATGCGGTCTCCTACGAGCAGTACTTC.

Points on this clonotype: Since a much larger clone is just one base distant, this may be a read error. The gene calls are TRBV30 and TRBJ2-2; D uncertain. The ends were cut back, 0 bases at V and 11 bases at J, with 10 bases in the middle. This CDR3 has 12 residues. Germline CDR1 and CDR2: GTSNPN and SVGIG (reference sequence). The CDR3 sequence: CAWSVLQRELFF. The DNA of the CDR3 is TGTGCCTGGAGTGTCCTCCAGCGCGAGCTGTTTTTT. The full variable domain, in which reference TRBV30 and TRBJ2-2 provide the parts outside the CDR3, is SQTIHQWPATLVQPVGSPLSLECTVEGTSNPNLYWYRQAAGRGLQLLFYSVGIGQISSEVPQNLSASRPQDRQFILSSKKLLLSDSGFYLCAWSVLQRELFFGEGSRLTVL.

The sample holds many counts of this clonotype. The V call is TRBV7-3, the J call TRBJ2-3; tentative D call: TRBD2 (5 bases). The germline gives CDR1 SGHTA, CDR2 FQGTGA. Trimming took off 2 bases at V and 3 bases at J, with 9 bases between the two ends. This CDR3 is 14 amino acids long. For the CDR3, the DNA is TGTGCCAGCAGCTTATCGCTAGCTACAGATACGCAGTATTTT. Its protein is CASSLSLATDTQYF.

This clonotype showed up just a few times. The chain recombines TRBV6-1 with TRBJ2-1; TRBD2 agrees at 9 bases. Germline-derived CDR1 and CDR2 are MNHNS and SASEGT. The V gene end was trimmed by 4 bases and the J gene end by 11 bases; junction bases not matched to a gene: 3. This CDR3 is 12 amino acids long. The CDR3 loop is CASSGPSGKQFF. The CDR3 DNA is TGTGCCAGCAGTGGGCCTAGCGGGAAGCAGTTCTTC.

The genes are TRBV18 and TRBJ1-4; D ambiguous. V lost 3 bases, J lost 2 bases, and 10 bases lay in between. The CDR3 runs 15 residues. Germline V gene lookup returns CDR1 KGHSH and CDR2 LQKENI. CDR3: CASSPEVSTNEKLFF. As DNA, the CDR3 is TGTGCCAGCTCACCTGAGGTCAGCACTAATGAAAAACTGTTTTTT.

This clonotype showed up just a few times. The genes are TRBV15 and TRBJ2-5; 7 bases align to TRBD2. Germline V gives CDR1 LNHNV, CDR2 YYDKDF (reference sequence). V trimming: 2 bases; J trimming: 4 bases; junction bases outside the gene matches: 13. This CDR3 contains 17 residues. As DNA, the CDR3 is TGTGCCACCAGCAGATCTCCGGGACTATCCCTTATAGAGACCCAGTACTTC. Amino acids: CATSRSPGLSLIETQYF.

This chain joins TRBV7-2 and TRBJ2-1; D could derive from TRBD1 or TRBD2 (5 bases each). The germline CDR1 and CDR2 sequences are SGHTA and FQGNSA. V lost 1 base to trimming and J lost 9 bases, with 19 bases between them. The CDR3 loop spans 16 amino acids. The CDR3 DNA reads TGTGCCAGCAGCTTAGGGGGCGGGCCGCAGGGAGCTGAGCAGTTCTTC. Protein: CASSLGGGPQGAEQFF.

This chain uses TRBV13 with TRBJ1-4, with D maybe TRBD1 (5 bases). The V gene lost 5 bases and the J gene lost 0 bases, with 25 bases spanning the gap. This CDR3 comprises 20 residues. Germline V CDR1 and CDR2: PRHDT, FYEKMQ (reference sequence). The CDR3 loop is CASSTPGTCPGNATNEKLFF. The CDR3 DNA reads as TGTGCCAGCAGCACACCCGGGACCTGCCCAGGTAATGCAACTAATGAAAAACTGTTTTTT.

In its sample, this clonotype was seen many times. The chain links TRBV19 to TRBJ2-5; possibly TRBD1 for D (6 bases). Germline assignment: CDR1 LNHDA and CDR2 SQIVND (reference sequence). V was pared by 6 bases and J by 1 base, with 18 bases between. The CDR3 loop spans 16 amino acids. CDR3 DNA: TGTGCCAGTAGCCGATCCGGGACAACGCCCCAAGAGACCCAGTACTTC. It translates to CASSRSGTTPQETQYF.

This clonotype was detected ten times or more. Written as DNA, the CDR3 is TGTGCCAGTAGTGCGACAGGGGGAAATGAGCAGCCCCAGCATTTT. Protein: CASSATGGNEQPQHF. The chain links TRBV19 to TRBJ1-5; 9 bases match TRBD1. V lost 5 bases to trimming and J lost 7 bases; unmatched junction nucleotides: 9. CDR1 is LNHDA, CDR2 SQIVND, per germline (reference sequence). CDR3 size: 15 residues.

The rearrangement joins TRBV19 to TRBJ2-3; 7 bases are a match to TRBD1. J gave up 11 bases and V 1 base, and 12 bases lay outside the gene matches. The CDR3 is made up of 15 amino acids. Germline V gene lookup returns CDR1 LNHDA and CDR2 SQIVND (reference sequence). CDR3 region: CASSIGQGSYNEQYF. The CDR3 DNA reads TGTGCCAGTAGTATAGGACAGGGCTCCTACAATGAGCAGTATTTT.

The chain couples TRBV27 to TRBJ1-6, with a tentative D call TRBD1 (5 bases). In germline, CDR1 is MNHEY, CDR2 SMNVEV (reference sequence). The CDR3 loop spans 17 amino acids. V lost 5 bases and J lost 0, with 14 bases in between. The CDR3 DNA reads TGTGCCAGCAGTCGAGTGACAGCGAACTCCTATAATTCACCCCTCCACTTT. It codes for CASSRVTANSYNSPLHF.

This clonotype was counted at least ten times. J is TRBJ2-3 and V is TRBV7-9; D ambiguous. The CDR3 extends over 14 amino acids. CDR1 is SEHNR and CDR2 is FQNEAQ in the germline V gene (reference sequence). The germline V and J ends were trimmed by 5 bases and 6 bases, with 15 bases remaining between them. The CDR3 region has the DNA TGTGCCAGCAGCCCAAGTGTCTCTCGGGATACGCAGTATTTT. Translating gives CASSPSVSRDTQYF.

This clonotype came up many times. CDR3 in DNA: TGCGCCAGCAGCCCCGGGACAGGGATTCTGAGGTCTGGGGCCAACGTCCTGACTTTC. This sequence encodes CASSPGTGILRSGANVLTF. The chain combines TRBV5-1 with TRBJ2-6, with 9 bases matching TRBD1. This CDR3 comprises 19 residues. CDR1 SGHRS and CDR2 YFSETQ come from the germline V gene. Germline trimming cut 4 bases from V and 1 base from J; bases unmatched to any gene: 12.

This clonotype was recorded many times. The J gene is TRBJ2-7, the V gene TRBV20-1, with D unresolved. V shed 1 base and J shed 3 bases, with 13 bases lying between them. The CDR3 has 14 amino acids. Germline CDR1 DFQATT, CDR2 SNEGSKA (reference sequence). CDR3 in amino acids: CSARAPANLYEQYF. In DNA form, the CDR3 reads TGCAGTGCTAGAGCCCCAGCGAACCTCTACGAGCAGTACTTC.

This clonotype was recorded a few times. The gene calls are TRBV18 and TRBJ2-1; D perhaps matches TRBD2 (6 bases). This CDR3 spans 15 amino acids. Per germline, CDR1 KGHSH and CDR2 LQKENI. V lost 6 bases and J lost 5, with 17 bases in between. CDR3 in amino acids: CASSPRGTGDNEQFF. In DNA form, the CDR3 reads TGTGCCAGCTCTCCGCGAGGGACGGGGGACAATGAGCAGTTCTTC.